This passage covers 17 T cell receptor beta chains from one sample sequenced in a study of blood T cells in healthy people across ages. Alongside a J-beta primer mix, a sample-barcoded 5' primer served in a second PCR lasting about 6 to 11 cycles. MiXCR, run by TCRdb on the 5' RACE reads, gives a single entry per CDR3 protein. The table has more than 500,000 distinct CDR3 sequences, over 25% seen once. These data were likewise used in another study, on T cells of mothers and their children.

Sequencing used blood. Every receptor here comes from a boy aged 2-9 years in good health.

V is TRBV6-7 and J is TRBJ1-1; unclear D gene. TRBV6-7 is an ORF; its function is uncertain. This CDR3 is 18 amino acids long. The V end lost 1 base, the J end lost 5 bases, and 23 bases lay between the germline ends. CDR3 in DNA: TGTGCCAGCAGTTACTTAGGGCCAGGCTTTTGGGGAGAAACTGAAGCTTTCTTT. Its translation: CASSYLGPGFWGETEAFF.

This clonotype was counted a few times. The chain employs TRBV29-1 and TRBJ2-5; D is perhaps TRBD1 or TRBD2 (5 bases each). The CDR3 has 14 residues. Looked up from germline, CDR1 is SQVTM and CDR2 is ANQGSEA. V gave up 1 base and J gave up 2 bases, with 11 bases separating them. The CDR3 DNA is TGCAGCGTTGAAGGTTGGGACGGACAAGAGACCCAGTACTTC. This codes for CSVEGWDGQETQYF.

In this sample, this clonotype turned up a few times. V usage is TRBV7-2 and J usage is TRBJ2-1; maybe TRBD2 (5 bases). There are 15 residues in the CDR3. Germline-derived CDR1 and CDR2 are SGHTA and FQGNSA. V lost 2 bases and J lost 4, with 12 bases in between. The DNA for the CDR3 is TGTGCCAGCAGCTTATTGGGCGGACTGTACAATGAGCAGTTCTTC. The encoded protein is CASSLLGGLYNEQFF.

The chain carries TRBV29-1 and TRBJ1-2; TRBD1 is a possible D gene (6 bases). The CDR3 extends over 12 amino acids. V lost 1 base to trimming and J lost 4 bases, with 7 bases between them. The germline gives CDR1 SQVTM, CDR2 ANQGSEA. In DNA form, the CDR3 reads TGCAGCGTTGAAGCGGACAGCTATGGCTACACCTTC. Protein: CSVEADSYGYTF.

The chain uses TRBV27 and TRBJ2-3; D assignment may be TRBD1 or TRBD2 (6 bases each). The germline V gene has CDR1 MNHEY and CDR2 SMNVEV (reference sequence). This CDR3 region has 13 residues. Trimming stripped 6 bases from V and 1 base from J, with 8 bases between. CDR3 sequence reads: CASREGGTDTQYF. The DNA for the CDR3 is TGTGCCAGCAGGGAGGGGGGCACAGATACGCAGTATTTT.

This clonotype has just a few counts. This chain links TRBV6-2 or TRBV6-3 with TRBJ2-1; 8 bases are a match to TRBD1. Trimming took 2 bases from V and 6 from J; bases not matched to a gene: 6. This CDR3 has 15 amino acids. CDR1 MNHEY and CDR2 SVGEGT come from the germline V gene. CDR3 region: CASSYTDRATNEQFF. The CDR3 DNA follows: TGTGCCAGCAGTTACACGGACAGGGCAACCAATGAGCAGTTCTTC.

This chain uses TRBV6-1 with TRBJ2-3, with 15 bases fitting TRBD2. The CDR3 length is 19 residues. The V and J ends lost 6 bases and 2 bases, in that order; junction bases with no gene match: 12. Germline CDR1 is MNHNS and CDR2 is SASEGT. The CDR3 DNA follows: TGTGCCAGCAGCCCCACCTTGGGACTAGCGGGGGGACCCACAGATACGCAGTATTTT. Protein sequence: CASSPTLGLAGGPTDTQYF.

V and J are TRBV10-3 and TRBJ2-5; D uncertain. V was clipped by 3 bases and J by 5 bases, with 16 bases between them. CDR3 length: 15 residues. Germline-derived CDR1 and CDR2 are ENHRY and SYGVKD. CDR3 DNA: TGTGCCATCAGTGAATCGTCTATAAGAGCGGAGACCCAGTACTTC. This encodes CAISESSIRAETQYF.

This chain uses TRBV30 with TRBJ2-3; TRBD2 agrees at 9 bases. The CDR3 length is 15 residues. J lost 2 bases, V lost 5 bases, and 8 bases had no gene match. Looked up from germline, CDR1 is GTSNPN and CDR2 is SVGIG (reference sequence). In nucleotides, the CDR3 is TGTGCCTGGGGCCTAGCGGGGATCCTCACAGATACGCAGTATTTT. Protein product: CAWGLAGILTDTQYF.

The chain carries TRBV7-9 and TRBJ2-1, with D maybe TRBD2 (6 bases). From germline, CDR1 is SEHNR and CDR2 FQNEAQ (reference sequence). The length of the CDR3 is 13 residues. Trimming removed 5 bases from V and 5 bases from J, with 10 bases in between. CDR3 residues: CASSHGGNNEQFF. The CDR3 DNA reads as TGTGCCAGCAGCCACGGGGGAAACAATGAGCAGTTCTTC.

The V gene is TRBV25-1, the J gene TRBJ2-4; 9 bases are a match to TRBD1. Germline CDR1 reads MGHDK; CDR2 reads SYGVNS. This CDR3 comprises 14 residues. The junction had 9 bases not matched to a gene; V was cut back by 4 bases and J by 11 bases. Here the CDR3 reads CASSAPGGQGLQYF. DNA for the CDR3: TGTGCCAGCAGTGCCCCGGGGGGACAGGGTCTTCAGTACTTC.

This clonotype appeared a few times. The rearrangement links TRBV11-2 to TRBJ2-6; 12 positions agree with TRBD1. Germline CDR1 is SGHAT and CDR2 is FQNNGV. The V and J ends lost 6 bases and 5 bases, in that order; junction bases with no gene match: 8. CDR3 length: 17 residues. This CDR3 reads CASRRDRGLAWANVLTF. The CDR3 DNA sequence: TGTGCCAGCAGAAGGGACAGGGGGCTTGCCTGGGCCAACGTCCTGACTTTC.

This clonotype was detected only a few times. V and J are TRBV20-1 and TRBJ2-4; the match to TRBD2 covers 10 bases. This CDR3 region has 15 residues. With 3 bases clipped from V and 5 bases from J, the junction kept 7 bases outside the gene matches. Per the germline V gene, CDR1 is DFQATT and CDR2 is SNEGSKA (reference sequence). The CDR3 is CSASGGLAGENIQYF. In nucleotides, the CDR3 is TGCAGTGCTAGCGGGGGTCTAGCGGGGGAAAACATTCAGTACTTC.

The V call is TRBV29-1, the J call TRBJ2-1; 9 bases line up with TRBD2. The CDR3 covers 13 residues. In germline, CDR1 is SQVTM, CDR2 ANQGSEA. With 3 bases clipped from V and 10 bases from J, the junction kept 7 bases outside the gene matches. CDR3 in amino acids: CSVDGREGLEQFF. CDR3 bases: TGCAGCGTTGACGGGCGGGAGGGCCTAGAGCAGTTCTTC.

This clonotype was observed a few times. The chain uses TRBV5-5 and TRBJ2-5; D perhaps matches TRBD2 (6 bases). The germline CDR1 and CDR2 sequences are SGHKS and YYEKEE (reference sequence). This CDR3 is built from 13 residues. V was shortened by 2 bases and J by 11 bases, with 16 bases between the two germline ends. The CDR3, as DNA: TGTGCCAGCAGCTTAATAAGTTCGGGGGAGCAGTACTTC. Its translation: CASSLISSGEQYF.

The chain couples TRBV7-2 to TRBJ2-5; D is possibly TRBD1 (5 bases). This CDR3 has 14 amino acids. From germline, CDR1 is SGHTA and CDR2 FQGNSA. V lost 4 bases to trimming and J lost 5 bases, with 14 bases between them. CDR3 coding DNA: TGTGCCAGCAGCTATATTAGGGGCTGGGAGACCCAGTACTTC. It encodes CASSYIRGWETQYF. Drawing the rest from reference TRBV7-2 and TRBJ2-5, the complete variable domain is GAGVSQSPSNKVTEKGKDVELRCDPISGHTALYWYRQSLGQGLEFLIYFQGNSAPDKSGLPSDRFSAERTGGSVSTLTIQRTQQEDSAVYLCASSYIRGWETQYFGPGTRLLVL.

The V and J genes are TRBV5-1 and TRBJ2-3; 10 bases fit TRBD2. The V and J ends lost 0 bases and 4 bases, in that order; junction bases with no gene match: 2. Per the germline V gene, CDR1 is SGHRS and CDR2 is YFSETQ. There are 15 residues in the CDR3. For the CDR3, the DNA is TGCGCCAGCAGCTTGGAGCGGGGGGGCCCAGATACGCAGTATTTT. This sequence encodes CASSLERGGPDTQYF.